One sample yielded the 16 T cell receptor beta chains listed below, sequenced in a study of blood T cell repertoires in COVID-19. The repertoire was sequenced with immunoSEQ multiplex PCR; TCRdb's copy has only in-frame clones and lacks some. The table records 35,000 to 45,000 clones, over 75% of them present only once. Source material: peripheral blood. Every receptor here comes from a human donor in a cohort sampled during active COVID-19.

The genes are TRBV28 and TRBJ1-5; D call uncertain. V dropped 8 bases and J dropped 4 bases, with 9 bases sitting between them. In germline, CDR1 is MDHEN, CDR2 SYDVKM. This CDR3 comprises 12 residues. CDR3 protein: CASFAGNQPQHF. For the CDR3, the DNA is TGTGCCAGCTTTGCGGGTAATCAGCCCCAGCATTTT.

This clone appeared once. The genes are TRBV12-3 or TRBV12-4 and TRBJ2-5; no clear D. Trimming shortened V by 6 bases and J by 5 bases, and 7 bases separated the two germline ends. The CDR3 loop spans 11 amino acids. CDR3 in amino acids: CASSTRETQYF. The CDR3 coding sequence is TGTGCCAGCAGCACCAGGGAGACCCAGTACTTC.

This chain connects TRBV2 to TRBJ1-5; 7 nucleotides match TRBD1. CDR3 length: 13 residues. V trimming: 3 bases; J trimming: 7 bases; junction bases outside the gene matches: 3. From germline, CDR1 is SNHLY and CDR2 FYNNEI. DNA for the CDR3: TGTGCCAGCAGTGATCAGGGGGGCCAGCCCCAGCATTTT. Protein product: CASSDQGGQPQHF.

CDR3 in amino acids: CASRVQSGTPSVPFF. For the CDR3, the DNA is TGTGCCAGCAGGGTCCAAAGCGGGACCCCCTCTGTGCCGTTCTTC. This sequence joins TRBV6-4 and TRBJ2-1, with TRBD2 identical over 7 bases. Germline V CDR1 and CDR2: MRHNA, SNTAGT. Trimming took 6 bases from V and 15 from J; bases not matched to a gene: 20. This CDR3 region has 15 residues.

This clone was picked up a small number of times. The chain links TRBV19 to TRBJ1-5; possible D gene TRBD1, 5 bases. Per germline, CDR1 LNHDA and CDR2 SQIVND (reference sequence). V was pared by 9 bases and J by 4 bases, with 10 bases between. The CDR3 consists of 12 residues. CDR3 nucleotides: TGTGCCAGCCCAGGGAGGAATCAGCCCCAGCATTTT. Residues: CASPGRNQPQHF.

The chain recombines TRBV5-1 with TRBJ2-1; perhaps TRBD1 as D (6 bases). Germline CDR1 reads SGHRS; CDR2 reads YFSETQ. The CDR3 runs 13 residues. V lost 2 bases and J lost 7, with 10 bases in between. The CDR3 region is CASSFSRGNEQFF. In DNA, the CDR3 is TGCGCCAGCAGCTTCTCCAGGGGAAATGAGCAGTTCTTC.

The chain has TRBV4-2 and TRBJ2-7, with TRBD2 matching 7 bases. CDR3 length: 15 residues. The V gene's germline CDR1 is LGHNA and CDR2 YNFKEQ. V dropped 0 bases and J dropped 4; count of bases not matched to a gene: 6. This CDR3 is CASSQEWEGRYEQYF. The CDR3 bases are TGTGCCAGCAGCCAAGAGTGGGAGGGCCGGTACGAGCAGTACTTC.

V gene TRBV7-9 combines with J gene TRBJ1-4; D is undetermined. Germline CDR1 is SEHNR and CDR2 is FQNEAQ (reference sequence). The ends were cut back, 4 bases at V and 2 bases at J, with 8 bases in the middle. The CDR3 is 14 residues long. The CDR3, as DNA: TGTGCCAGCAGCTCCGGGAGTACTAATGAAAAACTGTTTTTT. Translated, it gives CASSSGSTNEKLFF. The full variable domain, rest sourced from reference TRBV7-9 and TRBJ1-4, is DTGVSQNPRHKITKRGQNVTFRCDPISEHNRLYWYRQTLGQGPEFLTYFQNEAQLEKSRLLSDRFSAERPKGSFSTLEIQRTEQGDSAMYLCASSSGSTNEKLFFGSGTQLSVL.

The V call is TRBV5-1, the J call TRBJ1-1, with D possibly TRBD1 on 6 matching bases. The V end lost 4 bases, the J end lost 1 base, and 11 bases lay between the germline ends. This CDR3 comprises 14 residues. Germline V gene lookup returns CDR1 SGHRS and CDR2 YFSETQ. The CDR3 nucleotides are TGCGCCAGCAGCCCACAGGGCCCGAACACTGAAGCTTTCTTT. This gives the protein CASSPQGPNTEAFF.

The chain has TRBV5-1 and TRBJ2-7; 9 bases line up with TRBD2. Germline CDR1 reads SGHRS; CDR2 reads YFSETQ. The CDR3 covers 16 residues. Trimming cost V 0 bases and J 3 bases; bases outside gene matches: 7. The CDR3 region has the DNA TGCGCCAGCAGCTTGGGAACGGCACTAGCGGGCTACGAGCAGTACTTC. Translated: CASSLGTALAGYEQYF.

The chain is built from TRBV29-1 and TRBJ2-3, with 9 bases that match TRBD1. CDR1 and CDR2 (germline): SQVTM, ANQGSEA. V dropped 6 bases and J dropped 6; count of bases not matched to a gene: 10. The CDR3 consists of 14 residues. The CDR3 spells CSVRGDRAPDTQYF. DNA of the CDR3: TGCAGCGTCAGGGGGGACAGGGCCCCGGATACGCAGTATTTT.

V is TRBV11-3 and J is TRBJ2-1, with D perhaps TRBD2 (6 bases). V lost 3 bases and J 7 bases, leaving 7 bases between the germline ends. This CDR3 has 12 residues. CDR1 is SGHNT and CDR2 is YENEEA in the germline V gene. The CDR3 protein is CASSFGGNEQFF. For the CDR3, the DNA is TGTGCCAGCAGCTTCGGGGGAAATGAGCAGTTCTTC.

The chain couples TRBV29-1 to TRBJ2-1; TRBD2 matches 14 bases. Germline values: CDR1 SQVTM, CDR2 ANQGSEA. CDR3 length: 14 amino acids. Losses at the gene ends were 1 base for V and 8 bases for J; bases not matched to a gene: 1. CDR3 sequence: CSVEGLAGGDEQFF. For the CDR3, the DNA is TGCAGCGTTGAAGGACTAGCGGGAGGGGATGAGCAGTTCTTC.

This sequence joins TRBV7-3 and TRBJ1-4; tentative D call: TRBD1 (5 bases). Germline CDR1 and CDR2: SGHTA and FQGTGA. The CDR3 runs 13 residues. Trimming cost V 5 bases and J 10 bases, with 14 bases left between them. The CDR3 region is CASSQSQGGKLFF. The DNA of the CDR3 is TGTGCCAGCAGCCAATCTCAGGGTGGAAAACTGTTTTTT.

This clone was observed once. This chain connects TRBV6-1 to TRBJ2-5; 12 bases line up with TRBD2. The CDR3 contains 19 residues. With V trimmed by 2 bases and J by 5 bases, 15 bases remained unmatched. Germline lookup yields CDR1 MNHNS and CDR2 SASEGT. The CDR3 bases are TGTGCCAGCAGTGAACGGTCGGGTCGGCTAGCGGGAGGGGTTGAGACCCAGTACTTC. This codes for CASSERSGRLAGGVETQYF.

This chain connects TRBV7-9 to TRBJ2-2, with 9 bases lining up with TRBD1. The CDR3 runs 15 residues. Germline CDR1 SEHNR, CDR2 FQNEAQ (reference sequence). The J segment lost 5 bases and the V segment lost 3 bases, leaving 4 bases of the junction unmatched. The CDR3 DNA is TGTGCCAGCAGCTTTATAGGACAGGGGACCGGGGAGCTGTTTTTT. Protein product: CASSFIGQGTGELFF.